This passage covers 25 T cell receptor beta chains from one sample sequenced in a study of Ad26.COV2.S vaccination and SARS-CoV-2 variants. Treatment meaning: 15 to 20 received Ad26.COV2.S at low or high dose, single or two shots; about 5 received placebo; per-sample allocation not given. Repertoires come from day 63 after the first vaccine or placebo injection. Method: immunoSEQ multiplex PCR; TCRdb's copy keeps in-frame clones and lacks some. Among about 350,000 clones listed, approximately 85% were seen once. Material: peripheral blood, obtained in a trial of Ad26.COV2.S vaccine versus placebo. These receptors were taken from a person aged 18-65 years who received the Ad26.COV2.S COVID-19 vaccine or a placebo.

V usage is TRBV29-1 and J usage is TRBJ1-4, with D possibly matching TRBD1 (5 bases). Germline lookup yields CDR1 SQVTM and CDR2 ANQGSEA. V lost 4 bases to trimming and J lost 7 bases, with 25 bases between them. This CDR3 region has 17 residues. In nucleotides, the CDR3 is TGCAGCGTTGTGATCCTCGGGCAGGGAGGGTATGGTGAAAAACTGTTTTTT. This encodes CSVVILGQGGYGEKLFF.

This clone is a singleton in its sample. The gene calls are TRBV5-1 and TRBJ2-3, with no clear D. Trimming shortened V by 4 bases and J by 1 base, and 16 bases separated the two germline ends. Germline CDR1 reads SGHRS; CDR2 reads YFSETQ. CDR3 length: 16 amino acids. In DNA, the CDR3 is TGCGCCAGCAGCCCCACGCTTGGTAGTGGCACAGATACGCAGTATTTT. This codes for CASSPTLGSGTDTQYF.

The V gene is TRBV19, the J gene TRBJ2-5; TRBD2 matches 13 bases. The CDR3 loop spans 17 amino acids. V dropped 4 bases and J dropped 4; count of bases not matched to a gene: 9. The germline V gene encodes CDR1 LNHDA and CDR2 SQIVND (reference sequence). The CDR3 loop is CASSRTSGRGFVETQYF. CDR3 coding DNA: TGTGCCAGTAGTAGGACTAGCGGGAGAGGTTTTGTAGAGACCCAGTACTTC.

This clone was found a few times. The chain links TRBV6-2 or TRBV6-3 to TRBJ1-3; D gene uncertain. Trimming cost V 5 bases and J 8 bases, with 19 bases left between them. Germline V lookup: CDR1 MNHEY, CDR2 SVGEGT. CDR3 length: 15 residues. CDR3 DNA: TGTGCCAGCAGTGTACCACGATTGAACGGCTACACCATATATTTT. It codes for CASSVPRLNGYTIYF.

CDR3: CASRPGLGTDTQYF. The CDR3 DNA reads as TGTGCCAGCAGGCCTGGTCTAGGGACAGATACGCAGTATTTT. The chain links TRBV7-9 to TRBJ2-3; D gene ambiguous. This CDR3 region has 14 residues. The germline V gene encodes CDR1 SEHNR and CDR2 FQNEAQ (reference sequence). V was shortened by 6 bases and J by 3 bases, with 13 bases between the two germline ends.

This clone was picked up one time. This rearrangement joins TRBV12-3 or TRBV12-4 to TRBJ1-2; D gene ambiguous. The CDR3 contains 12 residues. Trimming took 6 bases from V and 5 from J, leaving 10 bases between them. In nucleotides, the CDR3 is TGTGCCAGCAGCCTTAATGGGTATGGCTACACCTTC. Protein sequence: CASSLNGYGYTF.

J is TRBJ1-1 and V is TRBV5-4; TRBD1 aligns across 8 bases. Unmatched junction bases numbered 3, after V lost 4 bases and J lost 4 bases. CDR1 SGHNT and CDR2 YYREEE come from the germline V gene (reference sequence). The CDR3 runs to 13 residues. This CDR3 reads CASSVDRATEAFF. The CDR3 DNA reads TGTGCCAGCAGCGTGGACAGGGCCACTGAAGCTTTCTTT. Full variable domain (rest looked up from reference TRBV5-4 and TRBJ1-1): ETGVTQSPTHLIKTRGQQVTLRCSSQSGHNTVSWYQQALGQGPQFIFQYYREEENGRGNFPPRFSGLQFPNYSSELNVNALELDDSALYLCASSVDRATEAFFGQGTRLTVV.

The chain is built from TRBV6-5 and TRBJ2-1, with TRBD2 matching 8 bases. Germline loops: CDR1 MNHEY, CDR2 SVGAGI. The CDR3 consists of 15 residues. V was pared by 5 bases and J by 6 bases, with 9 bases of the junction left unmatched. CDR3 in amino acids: CASSQRGGGPNEQFF. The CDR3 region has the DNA TGTGCCAGCAGTCAACGGGGGGGCGGTCCCAATGAGCAGTTCTTC.

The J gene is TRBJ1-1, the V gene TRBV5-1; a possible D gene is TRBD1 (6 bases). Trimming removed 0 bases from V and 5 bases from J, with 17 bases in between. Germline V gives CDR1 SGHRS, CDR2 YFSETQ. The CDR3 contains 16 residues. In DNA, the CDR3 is TGCGCCAGCAGCTTGGGCCCCCCAACAGGGTATACTGAAGCTTTCTTT. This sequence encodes CASSLGPPTGYTEAFF.

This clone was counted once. The CDR3 bases are TGTGCCAGCAGCCTAGTAGGACAGGGGGCGGGCGAGCAGTACTTC. It is translated as CASSLVGQGAGEQYF. The gene calls are TRBV7-2 and TRBJ2-7; 11 nucleotides match TRBD1. The CDR3 consists of 15 residues. V lost 5 bases to trimming and J lost 6 bases; unmatched junction nucleotides: 9. Germline V gives CDR1 SGHTA, CDR2 FQGNSA.

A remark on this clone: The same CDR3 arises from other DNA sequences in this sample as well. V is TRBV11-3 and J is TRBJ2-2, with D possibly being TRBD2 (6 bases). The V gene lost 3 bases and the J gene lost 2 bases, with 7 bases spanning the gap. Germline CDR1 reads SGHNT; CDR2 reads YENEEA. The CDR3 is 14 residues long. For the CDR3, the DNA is TGTGCCAGCAGCTTCGGGGGAAACACCGGGGAGCTGTTTTTT. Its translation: CASSFGGNTGELFF.

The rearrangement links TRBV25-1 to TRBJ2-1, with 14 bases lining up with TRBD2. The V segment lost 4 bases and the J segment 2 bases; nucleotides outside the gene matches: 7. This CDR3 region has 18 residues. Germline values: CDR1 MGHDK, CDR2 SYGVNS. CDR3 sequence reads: CASSAGLAGALPYNEQFF. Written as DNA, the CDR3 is TGTGCCAGCAGTGCGGGACTAGCGGGAGCGTTGCCCTACAATGAGCAGTTCTTC. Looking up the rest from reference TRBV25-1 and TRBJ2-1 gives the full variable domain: EADIYQTPRYLVIGTGKKITLECSQTMGHDKMYWYQQDPGMELHLIHYSYGVNSTEKGDLSSESTVSRIRTEHFPLTLESARPSHTSQYLCASSAGLAGALPYNEQFFGPGTRLTVL.

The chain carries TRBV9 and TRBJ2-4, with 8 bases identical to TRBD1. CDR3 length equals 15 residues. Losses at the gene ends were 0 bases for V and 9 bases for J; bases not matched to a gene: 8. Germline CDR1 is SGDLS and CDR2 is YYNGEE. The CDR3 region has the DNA TGTGCCAGCAGCGTAGGAGGACAGGGAAAGGGCATTCAGTACTTC. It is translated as CASSVGGQGKGIQYF.

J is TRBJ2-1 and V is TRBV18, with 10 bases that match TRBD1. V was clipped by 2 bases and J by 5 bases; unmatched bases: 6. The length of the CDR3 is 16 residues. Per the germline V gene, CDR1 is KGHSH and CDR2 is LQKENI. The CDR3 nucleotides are TGTGCCAGCTCACCAGTGGACAGGGGGTTTCACAATGAGCAGTTCTTC. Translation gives CASSPVDRGFHNEQFF.

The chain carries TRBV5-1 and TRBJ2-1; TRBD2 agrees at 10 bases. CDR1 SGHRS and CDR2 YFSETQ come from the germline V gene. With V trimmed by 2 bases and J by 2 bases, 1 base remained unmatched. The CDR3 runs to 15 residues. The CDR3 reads CASSLAGGAYNEQFF. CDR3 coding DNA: TGCGCCAGCAGCTTAGCGGGAGGGGCCTACAATGAGCAGTTCTTC.

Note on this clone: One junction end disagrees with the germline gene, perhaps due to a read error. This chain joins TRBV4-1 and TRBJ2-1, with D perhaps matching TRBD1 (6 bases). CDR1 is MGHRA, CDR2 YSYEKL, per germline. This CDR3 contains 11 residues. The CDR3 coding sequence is TGCGCCAGCAGCCAAGAGACAGGTCAGGTCTTC. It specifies CASSQETGQVF.

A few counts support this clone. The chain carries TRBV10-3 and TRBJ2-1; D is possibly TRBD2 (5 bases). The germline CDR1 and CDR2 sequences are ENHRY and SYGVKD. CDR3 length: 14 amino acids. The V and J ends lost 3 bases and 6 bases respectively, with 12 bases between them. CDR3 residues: CAISDNGVPNEQFF. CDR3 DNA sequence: TGTGCCATCAGTGATAACGGGGTCCCCAATGAGCAGTTCTTC.

DNA for the CDR3: TGTGCCAGCAGCATTACTCGGGGGATCTACGAGCAGTACTTC. Translation gives CASSITRGIYEQYF. The chain recombines TRBV7-2 with TRBJ2-7; D might be TRBD2 (6 bases). The CDR3 extends over 14 amino acids. V was shortened by 5 bases and J by 3 bases, with 14 bases between the two germline ends. CDR1 is SGHTA and CDR2 is FQGNSA in the germline V gene.

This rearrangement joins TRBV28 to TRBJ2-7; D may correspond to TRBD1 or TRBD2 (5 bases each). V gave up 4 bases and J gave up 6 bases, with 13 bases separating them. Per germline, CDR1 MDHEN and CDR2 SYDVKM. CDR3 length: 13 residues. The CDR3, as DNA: TGTGCCAGCAGTTGGGGGTCTTCTACCGAGCAGTACTTC. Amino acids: CASSWGSSTEQYF.

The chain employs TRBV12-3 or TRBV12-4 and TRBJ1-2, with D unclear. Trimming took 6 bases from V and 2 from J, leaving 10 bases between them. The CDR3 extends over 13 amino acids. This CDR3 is CASSPQSNYGYTF. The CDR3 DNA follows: TGTGCCAGCAGCCCACAGTCCAACTATGGCTACACCTTC.

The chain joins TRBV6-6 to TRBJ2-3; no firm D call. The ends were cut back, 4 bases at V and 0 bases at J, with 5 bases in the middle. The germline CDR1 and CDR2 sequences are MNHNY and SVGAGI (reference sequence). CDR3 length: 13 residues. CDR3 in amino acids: CASSLLSTDTQYF. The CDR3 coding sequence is TGTGCCAGCAGTTTACTTAGCACAGATACGCAGTATTTT.

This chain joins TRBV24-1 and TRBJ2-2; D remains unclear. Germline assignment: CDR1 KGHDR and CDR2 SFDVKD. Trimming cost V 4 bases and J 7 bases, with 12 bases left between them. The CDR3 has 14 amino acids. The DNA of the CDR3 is TGTGCCACCAGTGACCACTTACAGAGCGGGGAGCTGTTTTTT. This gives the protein CATSDHLQSGELFF.

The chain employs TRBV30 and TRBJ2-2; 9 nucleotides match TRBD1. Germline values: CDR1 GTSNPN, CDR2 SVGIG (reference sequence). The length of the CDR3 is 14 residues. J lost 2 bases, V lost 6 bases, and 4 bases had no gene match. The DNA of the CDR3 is TGTGCCTGCCCGGGACAGGGAAACACCGGGGAGCTGTTTTTT. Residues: CACPGQGNTGELFF.

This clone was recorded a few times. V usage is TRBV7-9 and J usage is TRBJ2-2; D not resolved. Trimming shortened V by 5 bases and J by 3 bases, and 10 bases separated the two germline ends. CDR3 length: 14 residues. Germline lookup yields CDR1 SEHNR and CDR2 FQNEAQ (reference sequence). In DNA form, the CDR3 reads TGTGCCAGCAGCCAGAGAAGTGACACCGGGGAGCTGTTTTTT. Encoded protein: CASSQRSDTGELFF.

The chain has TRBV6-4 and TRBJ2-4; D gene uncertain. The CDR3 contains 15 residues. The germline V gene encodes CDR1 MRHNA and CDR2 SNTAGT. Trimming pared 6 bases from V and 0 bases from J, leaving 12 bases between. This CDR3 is CASRWGTLAKNIQYF. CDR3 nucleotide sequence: TGTGCCAGCAGGTGGGGTACGCTAGCCAAAAACATTCAGTACTTC.